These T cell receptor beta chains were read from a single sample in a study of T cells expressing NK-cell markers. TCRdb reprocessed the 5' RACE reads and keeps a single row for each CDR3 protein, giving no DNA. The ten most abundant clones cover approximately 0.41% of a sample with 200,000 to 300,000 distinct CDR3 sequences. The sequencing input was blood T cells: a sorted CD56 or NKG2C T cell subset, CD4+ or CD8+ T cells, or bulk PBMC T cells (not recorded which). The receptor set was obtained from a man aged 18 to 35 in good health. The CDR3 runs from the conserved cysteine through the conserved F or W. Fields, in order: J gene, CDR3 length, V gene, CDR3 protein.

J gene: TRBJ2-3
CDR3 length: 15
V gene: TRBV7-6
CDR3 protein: CASSSVLERQDTQYF

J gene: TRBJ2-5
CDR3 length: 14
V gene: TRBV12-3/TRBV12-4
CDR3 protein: CASSKSGGQETQYF

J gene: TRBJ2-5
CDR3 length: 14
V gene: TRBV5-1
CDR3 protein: CASRQTSDGGTQYF

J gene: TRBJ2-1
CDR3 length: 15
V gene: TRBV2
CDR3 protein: CASRAGTSGRGEQFF

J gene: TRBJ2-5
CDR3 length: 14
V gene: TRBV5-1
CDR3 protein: CASSPGHGLETQYF

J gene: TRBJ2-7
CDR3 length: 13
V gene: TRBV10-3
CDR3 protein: CAVTAALSYEQYF

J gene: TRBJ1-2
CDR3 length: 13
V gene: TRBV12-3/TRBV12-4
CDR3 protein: CASSLTHLRGYTF

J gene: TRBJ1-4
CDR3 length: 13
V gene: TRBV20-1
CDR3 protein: CSALYGGHEKLFF

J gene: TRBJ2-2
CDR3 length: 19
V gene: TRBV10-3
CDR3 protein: CAITSTGLAGAMGTGELFF

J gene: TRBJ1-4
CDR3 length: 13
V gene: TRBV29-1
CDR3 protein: CSVRDRMGEKLFF

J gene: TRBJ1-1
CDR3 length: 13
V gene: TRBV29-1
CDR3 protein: CSVSHGGNTEAFF